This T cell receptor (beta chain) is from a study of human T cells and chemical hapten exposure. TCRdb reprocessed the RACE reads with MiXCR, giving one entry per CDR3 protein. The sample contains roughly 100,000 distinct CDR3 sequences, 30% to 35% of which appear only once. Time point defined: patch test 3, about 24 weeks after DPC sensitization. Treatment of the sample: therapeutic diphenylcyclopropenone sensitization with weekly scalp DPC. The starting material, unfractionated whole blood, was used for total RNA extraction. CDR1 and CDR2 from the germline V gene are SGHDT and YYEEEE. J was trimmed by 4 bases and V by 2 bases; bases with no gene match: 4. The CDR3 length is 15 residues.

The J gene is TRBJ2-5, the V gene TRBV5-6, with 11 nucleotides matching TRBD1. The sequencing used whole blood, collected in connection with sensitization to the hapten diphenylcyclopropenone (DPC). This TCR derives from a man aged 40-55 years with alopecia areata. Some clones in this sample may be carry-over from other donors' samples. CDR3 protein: CASSFSGQGAETQYF. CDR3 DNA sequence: TGTGCCAGCAGCTTCAGCGGACAGGGGGCAGAGACCCAGTACTTC.